Sequencing of this T cell receptor beta chain was carried out in a study of blood T cell repertoires in COVID-19. CDR1 and CDR2 from the germline V gene are SGDLS and YYNGEE. This CDR3 has 14 residues. V trimming: 1 base; J trimming: 10 bases; junction bases outside the gene matches: 8. Clones were sequenced by immunoSEQ multiplex PCR, and TCRdb holds only the in-frame ones, with some missing. The sample has 70,000 to 90,000 clones; approximately 84% are singletons. This clone was counted between two and nine times. The sequenced sample was peripheral blood. The chain is built from TRBV9 and TRBJ2-1, with 7 nucleotides matching TRBD1. The clonotype was recovered from a human donor in a cohort sampled during active COVID-19. The CDR3 spells CASSVTTGRGEQFF. The CDR3 DNA follows: TGTGCCAGCAGCGTAACGACAGGGCGAGGGGAGCAGTTCTTC. Drawing the rest from reference TRBV9 and TRBJ2-1, the complete variable domain is DSGVTQTPKHLITATGQRVTLRCSPRSGDLSVYWYQQSLDQGLQFLIQYYNGEERAKGNILERFSAQQFPDLHSELNLSSLELGDSALYFCASSVTTGRGEQFFGPGTRLTVL.